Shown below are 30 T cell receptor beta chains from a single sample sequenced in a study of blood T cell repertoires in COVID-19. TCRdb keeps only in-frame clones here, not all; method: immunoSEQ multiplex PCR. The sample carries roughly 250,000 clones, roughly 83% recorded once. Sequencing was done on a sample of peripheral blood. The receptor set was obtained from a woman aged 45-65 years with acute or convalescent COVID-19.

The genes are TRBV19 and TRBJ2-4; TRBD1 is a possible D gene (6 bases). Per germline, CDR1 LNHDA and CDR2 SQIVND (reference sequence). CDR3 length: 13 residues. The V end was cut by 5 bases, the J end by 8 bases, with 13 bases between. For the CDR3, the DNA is TGTGCCAGTAGTCTGGGACAAGGAGACATTCAGTACTTC. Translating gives CASSLGQGDIQYF. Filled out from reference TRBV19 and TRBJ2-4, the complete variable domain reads DGGITQSPKYLFRKEGQNVTLSCEQNLNHDAMYWYRQDPGQGLRLIYYSQIVNDFQKGDIAEGYSVSREKKESFPLTVTSAQKNPTAFYLCASSLGQGDIQYFGAGTRLSVL.

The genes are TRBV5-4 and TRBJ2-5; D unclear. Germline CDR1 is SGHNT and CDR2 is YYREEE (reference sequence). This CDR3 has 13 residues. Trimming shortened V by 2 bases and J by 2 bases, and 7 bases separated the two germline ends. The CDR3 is CASSLRLQETQYF. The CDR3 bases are TGTGCCAGCAGCTTACGGTTGCAAGAGACCCAGTACTTC. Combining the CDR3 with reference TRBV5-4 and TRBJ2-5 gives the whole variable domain ETGVTQSPTHLIKTRGQQVTLRCSSQSGHNTVSWYQQALGQGPQFIFQYYREEENGRGNFPPRFSGLQFPNYSSELNVNALELDDSALYLCASSLRLQETQYFGPGTRLLVL.

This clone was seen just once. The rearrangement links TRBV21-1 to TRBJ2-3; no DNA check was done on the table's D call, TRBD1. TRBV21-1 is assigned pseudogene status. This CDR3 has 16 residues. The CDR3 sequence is CASSKWGPPREDTQYF. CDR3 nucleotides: TGTGCCAGCAGCAAATGGGGGCCTCCCCGCGAAGATACGCAGTATTTT.

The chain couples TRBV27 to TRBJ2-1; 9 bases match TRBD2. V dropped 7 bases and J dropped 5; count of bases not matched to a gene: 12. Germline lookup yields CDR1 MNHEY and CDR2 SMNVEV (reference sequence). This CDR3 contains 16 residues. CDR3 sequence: CASTRDGLAGNNEQFF. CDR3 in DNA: TGTGCCAGCACCAGAGATGGTCTAGCGGGAAACAATGAGCAGTTCTTC.

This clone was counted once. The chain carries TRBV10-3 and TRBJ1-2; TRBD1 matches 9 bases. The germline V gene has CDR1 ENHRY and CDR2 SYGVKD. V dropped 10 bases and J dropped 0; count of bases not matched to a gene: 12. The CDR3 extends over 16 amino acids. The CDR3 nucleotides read TGTGCCACCCGGGACCGCGACAGGGGGACTAACTATGGCTACACCTTC. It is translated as CATRDRDRGTNYGYTF.

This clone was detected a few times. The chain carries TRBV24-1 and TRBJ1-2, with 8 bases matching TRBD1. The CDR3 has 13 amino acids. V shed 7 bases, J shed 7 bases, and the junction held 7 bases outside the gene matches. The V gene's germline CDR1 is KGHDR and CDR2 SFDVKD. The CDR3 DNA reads TGTGCCACCAGCCGGACAGGGAGTAGTGGCTACACCTTC. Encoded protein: CATSRTGSSGYTF.

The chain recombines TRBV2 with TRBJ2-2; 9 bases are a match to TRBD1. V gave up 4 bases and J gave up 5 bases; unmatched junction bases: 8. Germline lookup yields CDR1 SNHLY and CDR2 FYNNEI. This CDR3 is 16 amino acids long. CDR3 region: CASSGRDRENTGELFF. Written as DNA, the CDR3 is TGTGCCAGCAGTGGGAGGGACAGGGAAAATACCGGGGAGCTGTTTTTT. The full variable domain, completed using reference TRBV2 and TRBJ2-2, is EPEVTQTPSHQVTQMGQEVILRCVPISNHLYFYWYRQILGQKVEFLVSFYNNEISEKSEIFDDQFSVERPDGSNFTLKIRSTKLEDSAMYFCASSGRDRENTGELFFGEGSRLTVL.

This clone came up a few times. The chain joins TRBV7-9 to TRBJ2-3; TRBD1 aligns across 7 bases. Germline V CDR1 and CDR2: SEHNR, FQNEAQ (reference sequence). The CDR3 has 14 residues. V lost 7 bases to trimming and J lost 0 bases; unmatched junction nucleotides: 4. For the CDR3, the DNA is TGTGCCAGCACCGCACAGGGGAGCACAGATACGCAGTATTTT. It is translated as CASTAQGSTDTQYF.

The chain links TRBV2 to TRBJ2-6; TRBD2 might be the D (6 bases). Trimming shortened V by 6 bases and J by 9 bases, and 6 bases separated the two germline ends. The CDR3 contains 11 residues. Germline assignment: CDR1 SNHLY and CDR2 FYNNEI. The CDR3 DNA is TGTGCCAGCAGGGAGGGCAACGTCCTGACTTTC. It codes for CASREGNVLTF.

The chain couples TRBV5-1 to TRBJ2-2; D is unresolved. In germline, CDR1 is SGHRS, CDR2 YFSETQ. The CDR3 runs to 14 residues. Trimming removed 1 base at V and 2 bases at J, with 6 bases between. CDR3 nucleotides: TGCGCCAGCAGCTTGAACTCAAACACCGGGGAGCTGTTTTTT. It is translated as CASSLNSNTGELFF.

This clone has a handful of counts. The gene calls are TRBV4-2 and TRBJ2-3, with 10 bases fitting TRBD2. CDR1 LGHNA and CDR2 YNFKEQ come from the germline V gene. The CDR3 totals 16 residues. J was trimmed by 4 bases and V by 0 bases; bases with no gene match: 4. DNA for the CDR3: TGTGCCAGCAGCCAAGAGGCAGCGGGGGGGCCAGATACGCAGTATTTT. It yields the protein CASSQEAAGGPDTQYF.

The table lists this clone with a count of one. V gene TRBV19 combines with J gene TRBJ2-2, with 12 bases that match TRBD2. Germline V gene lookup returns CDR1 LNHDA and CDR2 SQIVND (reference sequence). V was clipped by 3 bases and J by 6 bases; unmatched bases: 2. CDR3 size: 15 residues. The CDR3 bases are TGTGCCAGTAGTATCCTAGCGGGAGGGGCCGGGGAGCTGTTTTTT. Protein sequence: CASSILAGGAGELFF. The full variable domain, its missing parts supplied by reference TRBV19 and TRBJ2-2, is DGGITQSPKYLFRKEGQNVTLSCEQNLNHDAMYWYRQDPGQGLRLIYYSQIVNDFQKGDIAEGYSVSREKKESFPLTVTSAQKNPTAFYLCASSILAGGAGELFFGEGSRLTVL.

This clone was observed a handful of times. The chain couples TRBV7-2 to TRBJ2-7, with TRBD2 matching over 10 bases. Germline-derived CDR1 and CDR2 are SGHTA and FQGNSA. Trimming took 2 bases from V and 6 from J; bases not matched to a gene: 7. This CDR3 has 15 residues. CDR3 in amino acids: CASSLFAGLASEQYF. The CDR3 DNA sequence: TGTGCCAGCAGCTTATTCGCGGGACTAGCGAGCGAGCAGTACTTC.

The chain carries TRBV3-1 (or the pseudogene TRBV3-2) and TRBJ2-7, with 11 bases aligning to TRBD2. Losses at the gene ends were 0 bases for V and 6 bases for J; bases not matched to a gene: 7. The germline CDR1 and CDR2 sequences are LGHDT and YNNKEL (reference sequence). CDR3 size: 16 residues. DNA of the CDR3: TGTGCCAGCAGCCAAGACCCTAGCGGGGGGAGGATCGAGCAGTACTTC. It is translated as CASSQDPSGGRIEQYF.

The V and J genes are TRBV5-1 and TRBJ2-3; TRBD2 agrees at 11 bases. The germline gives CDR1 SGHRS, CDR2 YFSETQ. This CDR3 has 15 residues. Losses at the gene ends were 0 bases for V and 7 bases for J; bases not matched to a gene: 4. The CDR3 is CASSLASGRLNTQYF. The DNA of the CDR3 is TGCGCCAGCAGCTTGGCTAGCGGGAGGTTAAATACGCAGTATTTT.

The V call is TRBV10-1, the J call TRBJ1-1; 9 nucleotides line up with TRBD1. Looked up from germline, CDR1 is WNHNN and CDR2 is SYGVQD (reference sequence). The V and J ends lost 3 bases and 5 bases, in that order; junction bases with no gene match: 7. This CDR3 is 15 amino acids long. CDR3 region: CASSDIEGQGTEAFF. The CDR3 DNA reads TGCGCCAGCAGTGACATTGAGGGACAGGGAACTGAAGCTTTCTTT.

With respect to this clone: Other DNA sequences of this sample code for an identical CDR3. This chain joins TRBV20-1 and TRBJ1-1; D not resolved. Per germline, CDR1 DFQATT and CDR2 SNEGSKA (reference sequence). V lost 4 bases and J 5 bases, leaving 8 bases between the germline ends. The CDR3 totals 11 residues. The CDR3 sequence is CSATGVTEAFF. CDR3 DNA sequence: TGCAGTGCTACGGGAGTTACTGAAGCTTTCTTT.

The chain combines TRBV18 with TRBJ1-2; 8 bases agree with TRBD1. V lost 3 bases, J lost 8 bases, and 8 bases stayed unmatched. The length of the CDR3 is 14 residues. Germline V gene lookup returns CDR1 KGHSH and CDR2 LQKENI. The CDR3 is CASSPARGQGGYTF. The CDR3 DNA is TGTGCCAGCTCACCGGCCAGGGGGCAAGGGGGCTACACCTTC. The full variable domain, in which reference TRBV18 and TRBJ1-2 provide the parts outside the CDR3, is NAGVMQNPRHLVRRRGQEARLRCSPMKGHSHVYWYRQLPEEGLKFMVYLQKENIIDESGMPKERFSAEFPKEGPSILRIQQVVRGDSAAYFCASSPARGQGGYTFGSGTRLTVV.

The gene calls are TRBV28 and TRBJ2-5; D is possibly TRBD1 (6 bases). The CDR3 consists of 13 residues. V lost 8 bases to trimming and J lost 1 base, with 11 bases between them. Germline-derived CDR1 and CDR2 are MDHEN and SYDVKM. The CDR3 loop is CASGDTVQETQYF. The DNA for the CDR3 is TGTGCCAGCGGGGACACCGTCCAAGAGACCCAGTACTTC. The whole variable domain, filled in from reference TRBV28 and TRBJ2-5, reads DVKVTQSSRYLVKRTGEKVFLECVQDMDHENMFWYRQDPGLGLRLIYFSYDVKMKEKGDIPEGYSVSREKKERFSLILESASTNQTSMYLCASGDTVQETQYFGPGTRLLVL.

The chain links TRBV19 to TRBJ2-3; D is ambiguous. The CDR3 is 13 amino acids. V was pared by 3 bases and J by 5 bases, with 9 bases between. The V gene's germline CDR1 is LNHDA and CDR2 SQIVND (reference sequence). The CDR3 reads CASSIPNGDTQYF. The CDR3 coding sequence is TGTGCCAGTAGTATCCCTAATGGAGATACGCAGTATTTT.

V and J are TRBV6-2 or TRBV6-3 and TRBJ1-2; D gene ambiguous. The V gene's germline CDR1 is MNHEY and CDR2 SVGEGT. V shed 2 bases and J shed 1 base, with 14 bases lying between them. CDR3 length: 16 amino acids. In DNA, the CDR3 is TGTGCCAGCAGTTACGGCGGCAGCGAAAGTAACTATGGCTACACCTTC. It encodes CASSYGGSESNYGYTF.

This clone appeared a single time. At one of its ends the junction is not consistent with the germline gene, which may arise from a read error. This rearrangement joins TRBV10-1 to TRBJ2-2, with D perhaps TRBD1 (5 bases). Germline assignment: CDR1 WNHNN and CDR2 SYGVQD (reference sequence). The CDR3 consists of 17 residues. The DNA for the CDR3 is TGCGCCAGCAGTGAACAAGGGGCCGCATCGAAGACCGGGGAGCTGTTTTTT. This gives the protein CASSEQGAASKTGELFF.

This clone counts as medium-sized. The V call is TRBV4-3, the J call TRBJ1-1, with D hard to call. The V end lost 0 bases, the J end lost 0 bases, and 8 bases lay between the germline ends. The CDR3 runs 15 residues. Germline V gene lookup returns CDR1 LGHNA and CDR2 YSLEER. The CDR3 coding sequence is TGCGCCAGCAGCCAAGATCCTAGAATGAACACTGAAGCTTTCTTT. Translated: CASSQDPRMNTEAFF.

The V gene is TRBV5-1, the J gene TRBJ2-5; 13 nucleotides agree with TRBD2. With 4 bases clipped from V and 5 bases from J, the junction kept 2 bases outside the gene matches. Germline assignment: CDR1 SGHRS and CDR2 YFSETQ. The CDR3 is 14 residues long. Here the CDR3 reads CASSPGLAGETQYF. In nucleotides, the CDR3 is TGCGCCAGCAGCCCGGGACTAGCGGGGGAGACCCAGTACTTC.

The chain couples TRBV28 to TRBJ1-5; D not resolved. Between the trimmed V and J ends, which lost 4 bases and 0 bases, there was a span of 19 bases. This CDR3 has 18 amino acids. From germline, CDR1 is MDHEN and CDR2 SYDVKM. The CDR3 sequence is CASSWLRLRHGSNQPQHF. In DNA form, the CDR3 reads TGTGCCAGCAGTTGGCTTAGATTGCGGCATGGTAGCAATCAGCCCCAGCATTTT.

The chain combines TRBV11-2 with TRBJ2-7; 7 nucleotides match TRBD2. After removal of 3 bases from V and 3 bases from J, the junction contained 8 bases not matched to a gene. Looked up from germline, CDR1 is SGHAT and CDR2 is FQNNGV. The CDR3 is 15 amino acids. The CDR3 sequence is CASSFREGGIYEQYF. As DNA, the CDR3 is TGTGCCAGCAGCTTCAGAGAGGGAGGGATCTACGAGCAGTACTTC.

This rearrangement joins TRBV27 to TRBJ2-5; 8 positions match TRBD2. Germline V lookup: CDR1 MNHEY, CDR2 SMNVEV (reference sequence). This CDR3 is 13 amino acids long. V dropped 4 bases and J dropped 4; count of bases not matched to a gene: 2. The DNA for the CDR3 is TGTGCCAGCAGTTCCGGGACTAGAGAGACCCAGTACTTC. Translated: CASSSGTRETQYF.

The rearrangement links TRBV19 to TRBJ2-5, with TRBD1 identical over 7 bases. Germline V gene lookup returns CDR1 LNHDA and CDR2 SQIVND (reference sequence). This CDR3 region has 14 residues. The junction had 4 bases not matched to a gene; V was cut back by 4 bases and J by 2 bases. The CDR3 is CASSKPGQQETQYF. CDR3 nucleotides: TGTGCCAGTAGTAAACCGGGACAGCAAGAGACCCAGTACTTC.

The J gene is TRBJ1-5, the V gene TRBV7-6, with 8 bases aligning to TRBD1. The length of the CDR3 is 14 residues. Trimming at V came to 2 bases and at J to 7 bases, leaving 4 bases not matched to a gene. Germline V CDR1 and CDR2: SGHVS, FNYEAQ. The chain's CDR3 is CASSLNDRGQPQHF. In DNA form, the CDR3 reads TGTGCCAGCAGCTTAAATGACAGGGGACAGCCCCAGCATTTT.

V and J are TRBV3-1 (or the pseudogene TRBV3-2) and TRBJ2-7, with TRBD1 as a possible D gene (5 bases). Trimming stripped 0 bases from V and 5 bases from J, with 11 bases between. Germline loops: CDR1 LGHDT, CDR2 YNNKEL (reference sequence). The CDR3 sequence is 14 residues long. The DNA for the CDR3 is TGTGCCAGCAGCCAAGATAGCAGGGTGGACGAGCAGTACTTC. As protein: CASSQDSRVDEQYF.